The 8 T cell receptor beta chains in this list originate from one sample, sequenced in a study of T cells in Graves' hyperthyroidism and ophthalmopathy. Template material for amplifying TCR beta CDR3 regions consisted of RNA transcripts. The HTBI set primed first-round TCR CDR3 RT-PCR. MiXCR was run by TCRdb on the multiplex PCR reads, yielding one entry per CDR3 protein. The sample records under 650,000 distinct CDR3 sequences, 16% being singletons. Sequencing input: blood. These receptors were obtained from a woman in her 30s with Graves' hyperthyroidism.

This clonotype was seen many times. The chain is built from TRBV20-1 and TRBJ2-1, with TRBD2 matching over 10 bases. CDR1 DFQATT and CDR2 SNEGSKA come from the germline V gene (reference sequence). The V gene end was trimmed by 4 bases and the J gene end by 8 bases; junction bases not matched to a gene: 11. The CDR3 has 15 amino acids. The CDR3 protein is CSATRGSGRMYEQFF. CDR3 in DNA: TGCAGTGCTACCCGAGGTAGCGGGAGGATGTATGAGCAGTTCTTC.

The chain has TRBV12-3 or TRBV12-4 and TRBJ1-1; TRBD1 might be the D (5 bases). The CDR3 covers 14 residues. Trimming pared 6 bases from V and 1 base from J, leaving 12 bases between. CDR3 region: CASRTHDRNTEAFF. The DNA of the CDR3 is TGTGCCAGCAGAACTCATGACAGGAACACTGAAGCTTTCTTT.

The sample holds many counts of this clonotype. The rearrangement joins TRBV27 to TRBJ2-2, with D possibly being TRBD2 (5 bases). Germline assignment: CDR1 MNHEY and CDR2 SMNVEV (reference sequence). CDR3 size: 13 residues. Deletions cut 2 bases from V and 5 bases from J, with 6 bases between. The chain's CDR3 is CASSLGRTGELFF. CDR3 sequence (DNA): TGTGCCAGCAGTTTAGGGAGAACCGGGGAGCTGTTTTTT.

Worth noting for this clonotype: The germline gene is not matched at one end of the junction; a read error may be the cause. The chain uses TRBV7-7 and TRBJ1-4, with 7 bases that match TRBD1. The CDR3 consists of 16 residues. In germline, CDR1 is SSHAT, CDR2 FNYEAQ (reference sequence). This CDR3 is CASSLGPQGGRKKLFF. CDR3 nucleotides: TGTGCTAGCAGCTTAGGCCCCCAGGGGGGTAGGAAAAAACTGTTTTTT. The entire variable domain, with the rest obtained from reference TRBV7-7 and TRBJ1-4, is as follows: GAGVSQSPRYKVTKRGQDVTLRCDPISSHATLYWYQQALGQGPEFLTYFNYEAQPDKSGLPSDRFSAERPEGSISTLTIQRTEQRDSAMYRCASSLGPQGGRKKLFFGSGTQLSVL.

This clonotype has a handful of counts. This chain links TRBV6-1 with TRBJ2-3; no clear D gene. Germline V gives CDR1 MNHNS, CDR2 SASEGT. The V and J ends lost 6 bases and 0 bases respectively, with 13 bases between them. The CDR3 has 15 amino acids. The CDR3 loop is CASSPTTDSTDTQYF. DNA for the CDR3: TGTGCCAGCAGCCCTACTACGGACAGCACAGATACGCAGTATTTT.

This clonotype was observed many times. The chain carries TRBV2 and TRBJ2-1; D not certain. CDR3 size: 14 residues. Per the germline V gene, CDR1 is SNHLY and CDR2 is FYNNEI. Trimming left V 6 bases short and J 4 bases short, with 13 bases between. The CDR3 spells CASRLVLPYNEQFF. For the CDR3, the DNA is TGTGCCAGCAGACTTGTCTTACCATACAATGAGCAGTTCTTC.

This clonotype was counted ten times or more. This chain links TRBV7-2 with TRBJ2-1, with 8 bases lining up with TRBD2. Germline assignment: CDR1 SGHTA and CDR2 FQGNSA. The CDR3 runs to 15 residues. Trimming cost V 5 bases and J 7 bases; bases outside gene matches: 10. The CDR3 sequence: CASSTSGTRPNEQFF. The CDR3 DNA sequence: TGTGCCAGCAGCACATCCGGGACTAGGCCTAATGAGCAGTTCTTC. The full variable domain, rest sourced from reference TRBV7-2 and TRBJ2-1, is GAGVSQSPSNKVTEKGKDVELRCDPISGHTALYWYRQSLGQGLEFLIYFQGNSAPDKSGLPSDRFSAERTGGSVSTLTIQRTQQEDSAVYLCASSTSGTRPNEQFFGPGTRLTVL.

The DNA of the CDR3 is TGTGCCAGCAGCGTAGCAGAGGGGGGAGAGACCCAGTACTTC. Amino acids: CASSVAEGGETQYF. The chain has TRBV9 and TRBJ2-5, with D tentatively TRBD1 or TRBD2 (6 bases each). Germline V lookup: CDR1 SGDLS, CDR2 YYNGEE. The length of the CDR3 is 14 residues. V dropped 0 bases and J dropped 4 bases, with 10 bases sitting between them.